At least ten counts were recorded for the clone carrying this T cell receptor (beta chain). Its antigen is undetermined. The sample belongs to a study of T cells in Graves' hyperthyroidism and ophthalmopathy. Researchers amplified the TCR beta CDR3 regions from RNA transcripts. When the TCR CDR3 underwent first-round RT-PCR, the HTBI primer set was used. TCRdb ran MiXCR on the multiplex PCR reads and lists one entry per CDR3 protein. The data contain around 600,000 distinct CDR3 sequences, 16% of them singletons. Patients showing uncontrolled infection, other autoimmune disease, pregnancy or lactation were ineligible. The germline CDR1 and CDR2 sequences are LGHDT and YNNKEL (reference sequence). Trimming left V 1 base short and J 6 bases short, with 12 bases between. The CDR3 extends over 14 amino acids. The study, taken as a whole, reports: In the blood, most expanded thyroid clonotypes above 0.001 appeared as well.

Sequencing was carried out using blood. The TCR sequence derives from a woman between 40 and 55 years old with Graves' ophthalmopathy. The V gene is TRBV3-1, the J gene TRBJ1-1; tentatively, D is TRBD1 (5 bases). The CDR3 DNA follows: TGTGCCAGCAGCCAAGCCAGCGGGGGGTCTGAAGCTTTCTTT. Translated: CASSQASGGSEAFF.